This T cell receptor beta chain originates from a study of blood T cell repertoires in COVID-19. On the study more broadly: Spain, Italy and the United States supplied samples that represented acute and convalescent COVID-19.

Each participant's cohort was designated according to participant-reported clinical history. The authors' processing: Amplification from reference gene primers served as the basis for estimated nucleated cell counts. Profiled with immunoSEQ multiplex PCR; TCRdb holds only in-frame clones, not every one. Clone size and V and J calls were adopted from that table, with D and trimming inferred from the DNA. The sample records under 300,000 clones, approximately 90% being singletons. V was cut by 7 bases and J by 3 bases, with 10 bases left in between. The germline V gene has CDR1 SNHLY and CDR2 FYNNEI. The CDR3 spans 12 residues.

The source of this sequence is a woman aged 50 to 65 who had recovered from COVID-19. The genes are TRBV2 and TRBJ2-7; D is undetermined. The sample consisted of PBMCs or T cells enriched from blood (not recorded which). CDR3 sequence reads: CASTYRVYEQYF. CDR3 in DNA: TGTGCCAGCACCTATAGAGTCTACGAGCAGTACTTC. The full variable domain, in which reference TRBV2 and TRBJ2-7 provide the parts outside the CDR3, is EPEVTQTPSHQVTQMGQEVILRCVPISNHLYFYWYRQILGQKVEFLVSFYNNEISEKSEIFDDQFSVERPDGSNFTLKIRSTKLEDSAMYFCASTYRVYEQYFGPGTRLTVT.